Listed below are T cell receptor beta chains from one sample, sequenced in a study of cytomegalovirus exposure and HLA in healthy donors. Libraries were prepared by immunoSEQ multiplex PCR; TCRdb keeps only in-frame clonotypes and omits some of them. The sample carries about 91,000 clones, about 90% recorded once. The sequenced material came from PBMCs. Receptors were obtained from a young man in good health and CMV-seronegative. CDR3s include the opening cysteine and the closing phenylalanine or tryptophan. Each record gives: clone size, V gene, D gene, J gene, CDR3 DNA, CDR3 protein. The D gene is left open where the match is weak. Some rows mark clone size as missing; the rest say once, few, many or name a class of expanded clone.

.	TRBV5-1	TRBD1	TRBJ2-7	TGCGCCAGCAGCCAAAGGACAGGAGGTATCTACGAGCAGTACTTC	CASSQRTGGIYEQYF
.	TRBV7-2	.	TRBJ2-3	TGTGCCAGCAGGGGAAAGACAGGTTGGGAGGGGAATACGCAGTATTTT	CASRGKTGWEGNTQYF
.	TRBV4-3	TRBD1	TRBJ2-1	TGCGCCAGCAGCCAGAACCCGGGACAGGGCTACAATGAGCAGTTCTTC	CASSQNPGQGYNEQFF
.	TRBV7-9	TRBD2	TRBJ2-1	TGTGCCAGCAGCTGGGAATTTTTGATAGCGGGAAAGAACAATGAGCAGTTCTTC	CASSWEFLIAGKNNEQFF
.	TRBV28	TRBD2	TRBJ2-1	TGTGCCAGCAGTTTTAGCGGGGGACGGGCCGCCTCCCGGGGCAATGAGCAGTTCTTC	CASSFSGGRAASRGNEQFF
.	TRBV7-9	TRBD2	TRBJ2-2	TGTGCCAGCAGCATACTAGCGGGAGTTAACGGGGAGCTGTTTTTT	CASSILAGVNGELFF
.	TRBV27	TRBD1	TRBJ1-2	TGTGCCAGCAGTTTATACAGGGGAGGTGGCTACACCTTC	CASSLYRGGGYTF
.	TRBV28	TRBD2	TRBJ2-1	TGTGCCAGCAATATGGCTAGCGGGAGAGCTGGCAATGAGCAGTTCTTC	CASNMASGRAGNEQFF
.	TRBV28	TRBD1	TRBJ2-7	TGTGCCAGCAGTTCCCCCTCCGGGACAGGGTCCTGCGAGCAGTACTTC	CASSSPSGTGSCEQYF
once	TRBV5-1	TRBD2	TRBJ2-3	TGCGCCAGCGCCGGACTAGCGGGACCTTACGCTAGCACAGATACGCAGTATTTT	CASAGLAGPYASTDTQYF
.	TRBV18	.	TRBJ2-7	TGTGCCAGCTCACCGGGAGGCTACGAGCAGTACTTC	CASSPGGYEQYF
.	TRBV7-8	TRBD2	TRBJ2-4	TGTGCCAGCAGCTTATTTAGCGGGAGAGACAAAAACATTCAGTACTTC	CASSLFSGRDKNIQYF
.	TRBV6-1	TRBD1	TRBJ1-5	TGTGCCAGCAGTGAAGGGACAGGGGGTCGTCAGCCCCAGCATTTT	CASSEGTGGRQPQHF
.	TRBV9	TRBD1	TRBJ1-4	TGTGCCAGCAGCGAAGGGGGCACGAATGAAAAACTGTTTTTT	CASSEGGTNEKLFF
once	TRBV5-5	TRBD1	TRBJ1-5	TGTGCCAGCAGCGCCCGGACAGGGGACCTTGGCAATCAGCCCCAGCATTTT	CASSARTGDLGNQPQHF
.	TRBV27	TRBD2	TRBJ2-7	TGTGCCAGCAGTTTGACATGGCTAGCGGGAGCCGAGCAGTACTTC	CASSLTWLAGAEQYF
once	TRBV5-4	TRBD2	TRBJ2-1	TGTGCCAGCAGCAGGGAGGGGAGCTCCTACAATGAGCAGTTCTTC	CASSREGSSYNEQFF
.	TRBV11-2	.	TRBJ2-2	TGTGCCAGCAGCTCAGGTGGGGGCAGGGGCCGCAGGCACACCGGGGAGCTGTTTTTT	CASSSGGGRGRRHTGELFF
.	TRBV9	TRBD2	TRBJ2-1	TGTGCCAGCAGCACCCAGCGGGAGTATGTCCATGAGCAGTTCTTC	CASSTQREYVHEQFF
.	TRBV9	TRBD2	TRBJ2-5	TGTGCCAGCAGCGTAGGAGGCGGGAGAGGCGAGACCCAGTACTTC	CASSVGGGRGETQYF
.	TRBV11-1	.	TRBJ2-7	TGTGCCAGCAGCCCTAGCCGGGGCTACGAGCAGTACTTC	CASSPSRGYEQYF
.	TRBV20-1	.	TRBJ2-3	TGCAGTGCTACCGGGAATACGCAGTATTTT	CSATGNTQYF
.	TRBV29-1	TRBD2	TRBJ2-7	TGCAGCGTTGCGACTCTAGCGGGATTTCCCTCCTACGAGCAGTACTTC	CSVATLAGFPSYEQYF
.	TRBV30	.	TRBJ1-3	TGTGCCTGGAGTGAGGGGGGGACTTCCGGAAACACCATATATTTT	CAWSEGGTSGNTIYF
.	TRBV28	.	TRBJ1-1	TGTGCCAGCACCTTATCGTCCACTGAAGCTTTCTTT	CASTLSSTEAFF
once	TRBV5-1	TRBD2	TRBJ2-3	TGCGCCAGCAGCTTGCTAGCGGGCACAGATACGCAGTATTTT	CASSLLAGTDTQYF
.	TRBV27	TRBD1	TRBJ1-2	TGTGCCAGCAGTTTAGGAGCGCGGACAGGGGGCATGGGCTATGGCTACACCTTC	CASSLGARTGGMGYGYTF
.	TRBV5-4	.	TRBJ1-2	TGTGCCAGCAGCGCGGGGGGCACGGGTTTTCTTGGCTACACCTTC	CASSAGGTGFLGYTF
.	TRBV5-4	TRBD1	TRBJ2-2	TGTGCCAGCAGCTACCCAGGGGGTGGGCGCGGGACCGGGGAGCTGTTTTTT	CASSYPGGGRGTGELFF
.	TRBV7-3	.	TRBJ1-3	TGTGCCAGCTCCAGGGACTCTGGAAACACCATATATTTT	CASSRDSGNTIYF
once	TRBV25-1	.	TRBJ1-2	TGTGCCAGCAGTGAACTCGGGGTCTATGGCTACACCTTC	CASSELGVYGYTF
.	TRBV5-1	.	TRBJ2-7	TGCGCCAGCACCTTGACCAGGACAGCCGGCGAGCAGTACTTC	CASTLTRTAGEQYF
.	TRBV11-3	.	TRBJ2-2	TGTGCCAGCAGCTTAGACAGGGTTTCGGGGGAGCTGTTTTTT	CASSLDRVSGELFF
.	TRBV11-2	.	TRBJ2-1	TGTGCCAGCAGCTTAAGGTTATGGGAGTCATACAATGAGCAGTTCTTC	CASSLRLWESYNEQFF
.	TRBV6-1	TRBD1	TRBJ2-7	TGTGCCAGCAGTTCACAGGGGTACGAGCAGTACTTC	CASSSQGYEQYF
once	TRBV19	TRBD2	TRBJ2-5	TGTGCCAGTAGTCAAGGTAGCGGGGGCCAAGAGACCCAGTACTTC	CASSQGSGGQETQYF
once	TRBV18	.	TRBJ1-1	TGTGCCAGCTCCTCGGCGAGGGAGAACACTGAAGCTTTCTTT	CASSSARENTEAFF
.	TRBV5-4	.	TRBJ2-6	TGTGCCAGCAGCTCCGAGGCTGGGGCCAACGTCCTGACTTTC	CASSSEAGANVLTF
.	TRBV7-9	.	TRBJ1-4	TGTGCCAGCAGAATAAATGAAAAACTGTTTTTT	CASRINEKLFF